The 10 T cell receptor beta chains reported below all come from one sample, sequenced in a study of blood T cell repertoires in COVID-19. Assay: immunoSEQ multiplex PCR; the TCRdb copy retains only in-frame clones and omits some. The data hold approximately 290,000 clones, with roughly 87% observed a single time. Sequencing was performed on peripheral blood. The receptors shown here come from a man younger than 35 with active or convalescent COVID-19.

In its sample, this clone was seen once. The chain couples TRBV10-3 to TRBJ2-1; 8 positions agree with TRBD1. CDR1 and CDR2 (germline): ENHRY, SYGVKD. J was trimmed by 3 bases and V by 4 bases; bases with no gene match: 2. There are 14 residues in the CDR3. DNA of the CDR3: TGTGCCATCAGTGGACAGGGGAACTACAATGAGCAGTTCTTC. Amino acid sequence: CAISGQGNYNEQFF.

Only one count was recorded for this clone. The chain combines TRBV4-1 with TRBJ1-2; a possible D gene is TRBD1 (6 bases). The CDR3 is made up of 14 amino acids. V was trimmed by 0 bases and J by 6 bases, leaving 11 bases between them. Germline V gives CDR1 MGHRA, CDR2 YSYEKL. In DNA form, the CDR3 reads TGCGCCAGCAGCCAAGATCCCAAGGGGGATGGCTACACCTTC. As protein: CASSQDPKGDGYTF.

This chain links TRBV7-9 with TRBJ2-7, with D uncertain. V shed 0 bases and J shed 7 bases, with 10 bases lying between them. There are 13 residues in the CDR3. Germline values: CDR1 SEHNR, CDR2 FQNEAQ (reference sequence). Here the CDR3 reads CASSLAGLLEQYF. CDR3 bases: TGTGCCAGCAGCTTAGCCGGGTTGTTGGAGCAGTACTTC.

In this sample, this clone turned up a few times. V and J are TRBV11-1 and TRBJ2-1; the D gene is possibly TRBD1 (6 bases). The V gene's germline CDR1 is SGHAT and CDR2 FQDESV (reference sequence). The CDR3 has 13 amino acids. V shed 5 bases and J shed 6 bases, with 11 bases lying between them. This CDR3 is CASSPFRGNEQFF. As DNA, the CDR3 is TGTGCCAGCAGCCCATTCAGGGGCAATGAGCAGTTCTTC.

The gene calls are TRBV6-5 and TRBJ2-1; a possible D gene is TRBD1 (6 bases). CDR1 MNHEY and CDR2 SVGAGI come from the germline V gene. The CDR3 consists of 13 residues. V dropped 6 bases and J dropped 4 bases, with 10 bases sitting between them. Here the CDR3 reads CASRRTEYNEQFF. In DNA form, the CDR3 reads TGTGCCAGCAGGCGGACAGAATACAATGAGCAGTTCTTC.

The J gene is TRBJ2-5, the V gene TRBV6-5; weak D call: TRBD2 (5 bases). Germline V gene sequence: CDR1 MNHEY, CDR2 SVGAGI. This CDR3 is 15 amino acids long. V was trimmed by 5 bases and J by 2 bases, leaving 15 bases between them. The DNA for the CDR3 is TGTGCCAGCAGTAGAGGGTATAGAAAACAAGAGACCCAGTACTTC. Protein product: CASSRGYRKQETQYF.

J is TRBJ1-6 and V is TRBV20-1; D remains unclear. Germline CDR1 is DFQATT and CDR2 is SNEGSKA (reference sequence). The V and J ends lost 3 bases and 5 bases respectively, with 14 bases between them. This CDR3 is built from 15 residues. The CDR3 region is CSASRPDWDNSPLHF. The CDR3 nucleotides are TGCAGTGCTAGTAGGCCCGACTGGGATAATTCACCCCTCCACTTT.

The genes are TRBV28 and TRBJ1-2; 7 bases agree with TRBD1. Germline lookup yields CDR1 MDHEN and CDR2 SYDVKM. V shed 6 bases, J shed 5 bases, and the junction held 9 bases outside the gene matches. The CDR3 length is 14 residues. The CDR3 DNA reads TGTGCCAGCAGCATACAAGGGGGCCGGTATGGCTACACCTTC. Translated: CASSIQGGRYGYTF.

This chain joins TRBV19 and TRBJ1-2; 7 bases fit TRBD1. This CDR3 contains 14 residues. Germline V CDR1 and CDR2: LNHDA, SQIVND (reference sequence). The ends lost 2 bases at V and 6 bases at J; junction bases unmatched: 6. CDR3 sequence: CASSIWGRGNGYTF. The CDR3 DNA follows: TGTGCCAGTAGTATATGGGGCAGGGGGAATGGCTACACCTTC.

The chain is built from TRBV4-1 and TRBJ2-7; 7 nucleotides line up with TRBD2. The CDR3 totals 14 residues. V lost 4 bases and J lost 4; bases outside the gene matches: 7. Germline CDR1 MGHRA, CDR2 YSYEKL. The CDR3 loop reads CASSPFSGRYEQYF. In DNA form, the CDR3 reads TGCGCCAGCAGCCCTTTCTCCGGGAGGTACGAGCAGTACTTC.